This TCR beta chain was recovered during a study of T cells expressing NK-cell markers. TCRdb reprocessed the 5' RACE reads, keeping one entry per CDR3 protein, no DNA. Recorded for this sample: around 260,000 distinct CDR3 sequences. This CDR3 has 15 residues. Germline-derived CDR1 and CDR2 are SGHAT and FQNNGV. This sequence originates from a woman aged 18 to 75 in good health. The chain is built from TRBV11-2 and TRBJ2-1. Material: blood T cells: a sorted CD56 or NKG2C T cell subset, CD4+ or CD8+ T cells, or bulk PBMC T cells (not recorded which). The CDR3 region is CASSLAYLAYNEQFF.